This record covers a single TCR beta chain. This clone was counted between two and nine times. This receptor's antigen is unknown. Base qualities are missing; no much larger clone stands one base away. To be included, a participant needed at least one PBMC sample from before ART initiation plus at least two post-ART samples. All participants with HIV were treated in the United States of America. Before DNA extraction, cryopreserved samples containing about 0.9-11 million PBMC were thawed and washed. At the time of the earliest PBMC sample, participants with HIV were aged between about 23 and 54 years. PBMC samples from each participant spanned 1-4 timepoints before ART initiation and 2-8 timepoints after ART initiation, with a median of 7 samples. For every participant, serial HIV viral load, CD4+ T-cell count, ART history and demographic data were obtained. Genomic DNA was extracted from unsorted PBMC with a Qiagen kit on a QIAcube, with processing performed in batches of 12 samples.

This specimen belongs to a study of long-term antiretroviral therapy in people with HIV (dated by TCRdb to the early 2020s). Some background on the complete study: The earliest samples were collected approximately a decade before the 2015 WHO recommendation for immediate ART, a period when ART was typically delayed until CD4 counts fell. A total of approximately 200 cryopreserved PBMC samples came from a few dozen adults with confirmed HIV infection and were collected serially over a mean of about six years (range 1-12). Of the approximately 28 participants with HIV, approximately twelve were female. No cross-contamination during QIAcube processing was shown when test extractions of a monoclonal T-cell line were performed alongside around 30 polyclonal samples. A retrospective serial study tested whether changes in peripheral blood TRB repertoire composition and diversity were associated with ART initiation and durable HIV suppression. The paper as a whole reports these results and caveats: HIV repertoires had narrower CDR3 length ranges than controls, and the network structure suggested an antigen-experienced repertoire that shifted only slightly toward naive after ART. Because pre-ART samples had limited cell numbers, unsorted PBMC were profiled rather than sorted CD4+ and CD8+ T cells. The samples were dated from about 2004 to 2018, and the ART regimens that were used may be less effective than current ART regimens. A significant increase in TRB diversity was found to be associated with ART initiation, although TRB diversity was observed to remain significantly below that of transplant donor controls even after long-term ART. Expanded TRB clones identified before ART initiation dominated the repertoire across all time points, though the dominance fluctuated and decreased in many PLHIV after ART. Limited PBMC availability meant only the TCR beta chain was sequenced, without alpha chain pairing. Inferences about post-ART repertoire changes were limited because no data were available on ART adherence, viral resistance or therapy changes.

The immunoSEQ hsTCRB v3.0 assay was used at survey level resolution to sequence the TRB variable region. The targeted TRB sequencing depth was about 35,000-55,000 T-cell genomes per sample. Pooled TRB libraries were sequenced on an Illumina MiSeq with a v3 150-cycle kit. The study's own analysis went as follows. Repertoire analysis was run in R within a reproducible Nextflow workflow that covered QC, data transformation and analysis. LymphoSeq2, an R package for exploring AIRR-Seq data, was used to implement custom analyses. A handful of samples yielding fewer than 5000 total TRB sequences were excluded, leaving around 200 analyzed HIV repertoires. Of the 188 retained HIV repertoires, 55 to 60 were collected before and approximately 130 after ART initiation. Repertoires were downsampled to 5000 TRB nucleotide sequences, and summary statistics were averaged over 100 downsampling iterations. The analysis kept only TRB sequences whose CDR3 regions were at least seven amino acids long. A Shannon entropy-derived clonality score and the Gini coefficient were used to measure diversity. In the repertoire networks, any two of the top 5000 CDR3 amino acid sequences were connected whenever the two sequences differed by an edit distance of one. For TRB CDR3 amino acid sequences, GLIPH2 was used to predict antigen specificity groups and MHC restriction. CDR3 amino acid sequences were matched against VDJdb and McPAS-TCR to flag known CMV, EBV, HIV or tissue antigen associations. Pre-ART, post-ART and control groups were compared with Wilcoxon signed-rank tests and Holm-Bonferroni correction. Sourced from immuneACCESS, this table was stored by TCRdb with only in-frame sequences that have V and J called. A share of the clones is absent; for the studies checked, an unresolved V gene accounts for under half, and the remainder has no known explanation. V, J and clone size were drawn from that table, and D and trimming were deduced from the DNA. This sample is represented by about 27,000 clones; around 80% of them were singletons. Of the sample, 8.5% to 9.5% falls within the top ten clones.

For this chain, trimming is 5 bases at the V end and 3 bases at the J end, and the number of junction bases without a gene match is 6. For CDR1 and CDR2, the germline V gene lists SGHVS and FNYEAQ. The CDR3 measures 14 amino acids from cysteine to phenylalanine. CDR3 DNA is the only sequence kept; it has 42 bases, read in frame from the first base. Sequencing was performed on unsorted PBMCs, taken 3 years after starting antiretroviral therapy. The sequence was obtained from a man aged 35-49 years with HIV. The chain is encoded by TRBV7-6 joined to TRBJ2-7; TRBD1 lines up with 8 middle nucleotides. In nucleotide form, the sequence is TGTGCCAGCAGCACCCCCGGGACAGGCTACGAGCAGTACTTC. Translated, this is CASSTPGTGYEQYF.